Presented here are 9 T cell receptor beta chains from one specimen sequenced in a study of molecular identifiers for immune sequencing clone quantification. In TCRdb, the PCR reads were re-called with MiXCR into one record per CDR3 protein. The sample consists of 300,000 to 350,000 distinct CDR3 sequences, over 20% of them appearing once. Material for sequencing was naive CD8+ T cells from blood, with Jurkat cell RNA spiked in. Described subset: FACS-sorted CD8+CD4-CCR7+CD45RA+ naive T cells. These TCRs come from a human donor in good health. Some libraries in this study had Jurkat cell RNA spiked in.

Concerning this clonotype itself: The junction does not match germline at one end; this may be a read error. CDR3 bases: TGTGCCAGTAGTATGCCGGCGGCAGTTAGCAATCAGCTCCAGCATTTT. This sequence encodes CASSMPAAVSNQLQHF. This sequence joins TRBV19 and TRBJ1-5; D uncertain. The CDR3 runs 16 residues. CDR1 is LNHDA, CDR2 SQIVND, per germline (reference sequence).

The chain joins TRBV3-1 to TRBJ2-5; no definite D call. The CDR3 runs 18 residues. The germline V gene has CDR1 LGHDT and CDR2 YNNKEL (reference sequence). The V gene lost 1 base and the J gene lost 5 bases, with 23 bases spanning the gap. CDR3 residues: CASSQVHSSAMSSETQYF. The CDR3 DNA is TGTGCCAGCAGCCAAGTGCATTCGTCGGCCATGTCCTCGGAGACCCAGTACTTC.

This clonotype was observed a few times. The genes are TRBV4-1 and TRBJ2-7; D perhaps matches TRBD1 (6 bases). Germline V gene lookup returns CDR1 MGHRA and CDR2 YSYEKL. The CDR3 runs 16 residues. V lost 1 base and J lost 5, with 18 bases in between. CDR3 sequence reads: CASSQGTGLGGDEQYF. The DNA for the CDR3 is TGCGCCAGCAGCCAAGGAACGGGTCTTGGGGGCGACGAGCAGTACTTC.

With regard to this clonotype: Germline is not matched at one junction end, which may reflect a read error. The gene calls are TRBV28 and TRBJ2-7, with TRBD1 as a possible D gene (5 bases). Germline V gene lookup returns CDR1 MDHEN and CDR2 SYDVKM. CDR3 length equals 14 residues. In nucleotides, the CDR3 is TGTGCCAGCAGTTTAGTGACAGTACCGTACGAGCGGTACTTC. It yields the protein CASSLVTVPYERYF. Looking up the rest from reference TRBV28 and TRBJ2-7 gives the full variable domain: DVKVTQSSRYLVKRTGEKVFLECVQDMDHENMFWYRQDPGLGLRLIYFSYDVKMKEKGDIPEGYSVSREKKERFSLILESASTNQTSMYLCASSLVTVPYERYFGPGTRLTVT.

This clonotype was counted a few times. The junction differs from germline at one of its ends, possibly a read error. The chain is built from TRBV25-1 and TRBJ1-1; D is possibly TRBD1 (6 bases). Germline V gene lookup returns CDR1 MGHDK and CDR2 SYGVNS. The CDR3 is 12 amino acids. This chain's CDR3 is CAGSAQGWAAFF. The CDR3 bases are TGTGCCGGCAGTGCACAGGGCTGGGCAGCTTTCTTT. The full variable domain, completed using reference TRBV25-1 and TRBJ1-1, is EADIYQTPRYLVIGTGKKITLECSQTMGHDKMYWYQQDPGMELHLIHYSYGVNSTEKGDLSSESTVSRIRTEHFPLTLESARPSHTSQYLCAGSAQGWAAFFGQGTRLTVV.

This clonotype was recorded many times. The chain carries TRBV4-1 and TRBJ2-7; TRBD2 is a possible D gene (5 bases). This CDR3 is 16 amino acids long. The germline CDR1 and CDR2 sequences are MGHRA and YSYEKL. The V and J ends lost 0 bases and 1 base respectively, with 13 bases between them. DNA of the CDR3: TGCGCCAGCAGCCAAGAGAGCGGTACCCATTCCTACGAGCAGTACTTC. Its translation: CASSQESGTHSYEQYF.

This chain joins TRBV15 and TRBJ1-1; 7 bases agree with TRBD1. This CDR3 is built from 20 residues. Germline values: CDR1 LNHNV, CDR2 YYDKDF (reference sequence). V shed 3 bases and J 4 bases; nucleotides not matched to a gene: 23. Here the CDR3 reads CATSRGLGTAINPRSTEAFF. Here the CDR3 DNA reads TGTGCCACCAGCAGGGGGCTTGGGACAGCAATAAACCCCCGTAGCACTGAAGCTTTCTTT. The full variable domain, in which reference TRBV15 and TRBJ1-1 provide the parts outside the CDR3, is DAMVIQNPRYQVTQFGKPVTLSCSQTLNHNVMYWYQQKSSQAPKLLFHYYDKDFNNEADTPDNFQSRRPNTSFCFLDIRSPGLGDTAMYLCATSRGLGTAINPRSTEAFFGQGTRLTVV.

Turning to this clonotype: It may be a read error: a sequence one base away is much more abundant. V gene TRBV2 combines with J gene TRBJ2-4; TRBD1 matches at 10 bases. The germline CDR1 and CDR2 sequences are SNHLY and FYNNEI. This CDR3 has 13 residues. Here the CDR3 DNA reads TGTGCCAGCAGGGACGGGACAGGGGAGGGAGATACCTTC. It encodes CASRDGTGEGDTF.

This clonotype has at least ten counts. The genes are TRBV6-2 or TRBV6-3 and TRBJ2-5; D is unresolved. The V gene lost 6 bases and the J gene lost 2 bases, with 7 bases spanning the gap. CDR3 size: 12 residues. Germline CDR1 MNHEY, CDR2 SVGEGT. The CDR3 sequence: CASSDDQETQYF. The CDR3 nucleotides read TGTGCCAGCAGCGACGATCAAGAGACCCAGTACTTC.